What follows is one T cell receptor beta chain and its context. Its antigen remains unknown. The data belong to a study of CD8 T cells in ankylosing spondylitis. Overall study results and limits: Roughly eight highly homologous variants made up a TCR beta motif that seemed to typify ankylosing spondylitis blood.

TCRdb re-called the 5' RACE reads with MiXCR, one entry per CDR3 protein. The sample has more than 600,000 distinct CDR3 sequences, under 20% seen once. The V and J ends lost 4 bases and 4 bases respectively, with 14 bases between them. This CDR3 has 15 residues. Germline CDR1 is SGHRS and CDR2 is YFSETQ. The rearrangement links TRBV5-1 to TRBJ1-4; no clear D gene. What was sequenced was blood, either unsorted or a sorted T cell fraction (not recorded which). The origin of this receptor is a male donor with ankylosing spondylitis. CDR3 in DNA: TGCGCCAGCAGCAAGAATACCGGAAATAATGAAAAACTGTTTTTT. Protein product: CASSKNTGNNEKLFF.